The 16 T cell receptor beta chains below come from one sample, sequenced in a study of T cells in Graves' hyperthyroidism and ophthalmopathy. TCR beta CDR3 regions were amplified from RNA. Researchers ran a first-round RT-PCR on the TCR CDR3 using the HTBI primer set. TCRdb independently ran MiXCR on the multiplex PCR reads; one entry per CDR3 protein. The sample lists fewer than 650,000 distinct CDR3 sequences; approximately 15% were seen once. The material sequenced was blood. These receptors came from a woman between 18 and 29 years old with Graves' ophthalmopathy.

The chain couples TRBV30 to TRBJ1-3; D is unclear. The CDR3 totals 11 residues. V shed 3 bases and J shed 7 bases, with 7 bases lying between them. Looked up from germline, CDR1 is GTSNPN and CDR2 is SVGIG (reference sequence). The DNA for the CDR3 is TGTGCCTGGAGAAGGGCGAACACCATATATTTT. Translation gives CAWRRANTIYF.

V gene TRBV4-3 combines with J gene TRBJ2-7, with 7 positions matching TRBD1. The CDR3 has 17 residues. Losses at the gene ends were 2 bases for V and 0 bases for J; bases not matched to a gene: 10. Germline V gene lookup returns CDR1 LGHNA and CDR2 YSLEER. The CDR3: CASSQTSTGVSSYEQYF. The CDR3 coding sequence is TGCGCCAGCAGCCAAACCTCCACAGGGGTGAGCTCCTACGAGCAGTACTTC.

J is TRBJ2-7 and V is TRBV11-2, with D unclear. The germline gives CDR1 SGHAT, CDR2 FQNNGV. The CDR3 runs 12 residues. Trimming pared 7 bases from V and 5 bases from J, leaving 12 bases between. The DNA of the CDR3 is TGTGCCAGCACCTCACTCAGCGACGAGCAGTACTTC. Translation gives CASTSLSDEQYF.

This clonotype was seen more than once but under ten times. The gene calls are TRBV11-2 and TRBJ2-2, with 8 bases matching TRBD2. The CDR3 is 17 amino acids. CDR1 and CDR2 from the germline V gene are SGHAT and FQNNGV. The J segment lost 10 bases and the V segment lost 3 bases, leaving 16 bases of the junction unmatched. CDR3 residues: CASSFPLSGNSAEELFF. Written as DNA, the CDR3 is TGTGCCAGCAGCTTCCCACTTAGCGGGAACTCAGCAGAGGAGCTGTTTTTT.

This clonotype has a handful of counts. The chain uses TRBV20-1 and TRBJ2-7; TRBD2 might be the D (7 bases). The CDR3 spans 15 residues. The germline V gene has CDR1 DFQATT and CDR2 SNEGSKA (reference sequence). V lost 2 bases and J lost 2, with 16 bases in between. The CDR3: CSARSKGGVTYEQYF. CDR3 in DNA: TGCAGTGCTAGATCCAAGGGGGGGGTAACCTACGAGCAGTACTTC.

CDR3 sequence (DNA): TGTGCCAGCAGTGAATGGTGGGGCCTGGTCGACAAAAACATTCAGTACTTC. It codes for CASSEWWGLVDKNIQYF. V and J are TRBV6-1 and TRBJ2-4; tentatively, D is TRBD1 (5 bases). Germline V gene lookup returns CDR1 MNHNS and CDR2 SASEGT. The CDR3 has 17 amino acids. Trimming shortened V by 2 bases and J by 3 bases, and 17 bases separated the two germline ends.

This clonotype was counted many times. The rearrangement uses TRBV7-2 and TRBJ2-1; D uncertain. The germline V gene encodes CDR1 SGHTA and CDR2 FQGNSA. The CDR3 has 12 residues. The germline V and J ends were trimmed by 5 bases and 10 bases, with 12 bases remaining between them. The DNA for the CDR3 is TGTGCCAGCAGCCCAAATACAATCGAGCAGTTCTTC. Residues: CASSPNTIEQFF.

This clonotype was detected only a few times. This rearrangement joins TRBV10-3 to TRBJ2-3; perhaps TRBD1 as D (6 bases). V was pared by 10 bases and J by 6 bases, with 20 bases between. CDR3 length equals 14 residues. From germline, CDR1 is ENHRY and CDR2 SYGVKD. The CDR3 protein is CATTGRGDHDTQYF. As DNA, the CDR3 is TGTGCCACCACAGGGCGAGGAGACCACGATACGCAGTATTTT.

This clonotype was counted a few times. V is TRBV20-1 and J is TRBJ2-2; the match to TRBD1 covers 7 bases. CDR3 length: 13 amino acids. J was trimmed by 2 bases and V by 6 bases; bases with no gene match: 3. The germline V gene encodes CDR1 DFQATT and CDR2 SNEGSKA (reference sequence). The CDR3 sequence: CSAGTDNTGELFF. In nucleotides, the CDR3 is TGCAGTGCCGGGACAGATAACACCGGGGAGCTGTTTTTT.

Concerning this clonotype: Just one base apart from a much larger clone, this may be a read error. The chain is built from TRBV9 and TRBJ2-5; D unclear. Per germline, CDR1 SGDLS and CDR2 YYNGEE. This CDR3 spans 14 amino acids. The CDR3 loop reads CASSGAGIRKTQHF. CDR3 DNA sequence: TGTGCCAGCAGCGGAGCAGGAATTAGGAAGACCCAGCACTTC.

This clonotype has ten or more counts. The chain joins TRBV20-1 to TRBJ2-7; 11 positions agree with TRBD2. Germline values: CDR1 DFQATT, CDR2 SNEGSKA (reference sequence). With V trimmed by 0 bases and J by 6 bases, 16 bases remained unmatched. The CDR3 is 18 residues long. CDR3 in amino acids: CSARDLTSGSLTGGEQYF. CDR3 bases: TGCAGTGCTAGAGATCTAACTAGCGGGAGTCTCACGGGAGGCGAGCAGTACTTC.

This clonotype has more than one count but fewer than ten. Here the CDR3 reads CASSLAGYYGYTF. Here the CDR3 DNA reads TGTGCCAGCAGCTTAGCGGGGTACTATGGCTACACCTTC. The chain recombines TRBV7-2 with TRBJ1-2; no clear D. There are 13 residues in the CDR3. V lost 0 bases and J 3 bases, leaving 5 bases between the germline ends. In germline, CDR1 is SGHTA, CDR2 FQGNSA.

The chain links TRBV7-8 to TRBJ2-7, with D unresolved. The V end lost 4 bases, the J end lost 3 bases, and 13 bases lay between the germline ends. Germline V gene data show CDR1 as SGHVS and CDR2 as FQNEAQ. The length of the CDR3 is 14 residues. The CDR3 sequence is CASSSSISYYEQYF. In nucleotides, the CDR3 is TGTGCCAGCAGCTCCTCCATCTCGTACTACGAGCAGTACTTC. The full variable domain, completed using reference TRBV7-8 and TRBJ2-7, is GAGVSQSPRYKVAKRGQDVALRCDPISGHVSLFWYQQALGQGPEFLTYFQNEAQLDKSGLPSDRFFAERPEGSVSTLKIQRTQQEDSAVYLCASSSSISYYEQYFGPGTRLTVT.

This clonotype was seen a few times. The J gene is TRBJ2-7, the V gene TRBV4-3, with a weak D call TRBD2 (6 bases). The CDR3 has 15 amino acids. Deletions cut 4 bases from V and 2 bases from J, with 15 bases between. Looked up from germline, CDR1 is LGHNA and CDR2 is YSLEER. The CDR3 reads CASSRILAPTYEQYF. As DNA, the CDR3 is TGCGCCAGCAGCCGGATTCTAGCGCCGACCTACGAGCAGTACTTC.

This clonotype was seen many times. The genes are TRBV2 and TRBJ1-1; possibly TRBD1 for D (5 bases). The length of the CDR3 is 12 residues. V was trimmed by 5 bases and J by 12 bases, leaving 16 bases between them. CDR1 SNHLY and CDR2 FYNNEI come from the germline V gene. CDR3 bases: TGTGCCAGCAGTTCGGTAGAGGGGTTATCTTTCTTT. Encoded protein: CASSSVEGLSFF.

This clonotype has only a few counts. This chain uses TRBV20-1 with TRBJ2-7; TRBD2 aligns across 11 bases. Germline V gene data show CDR1 as DFQATT and CDR2 as SNEGSKA (reference sequence). V gave up 0 bases and J gave up 6 bases; unmatched junction bases: 7. CDR3 length: 15 amino acids. This chain's CDR3 is CSARDWGSGRVEQYF. DNA of the CDR3: TGCAGTGCTAGAGATTGGGGTAGCGGGAGGGTCGAGCAGTACTTC.